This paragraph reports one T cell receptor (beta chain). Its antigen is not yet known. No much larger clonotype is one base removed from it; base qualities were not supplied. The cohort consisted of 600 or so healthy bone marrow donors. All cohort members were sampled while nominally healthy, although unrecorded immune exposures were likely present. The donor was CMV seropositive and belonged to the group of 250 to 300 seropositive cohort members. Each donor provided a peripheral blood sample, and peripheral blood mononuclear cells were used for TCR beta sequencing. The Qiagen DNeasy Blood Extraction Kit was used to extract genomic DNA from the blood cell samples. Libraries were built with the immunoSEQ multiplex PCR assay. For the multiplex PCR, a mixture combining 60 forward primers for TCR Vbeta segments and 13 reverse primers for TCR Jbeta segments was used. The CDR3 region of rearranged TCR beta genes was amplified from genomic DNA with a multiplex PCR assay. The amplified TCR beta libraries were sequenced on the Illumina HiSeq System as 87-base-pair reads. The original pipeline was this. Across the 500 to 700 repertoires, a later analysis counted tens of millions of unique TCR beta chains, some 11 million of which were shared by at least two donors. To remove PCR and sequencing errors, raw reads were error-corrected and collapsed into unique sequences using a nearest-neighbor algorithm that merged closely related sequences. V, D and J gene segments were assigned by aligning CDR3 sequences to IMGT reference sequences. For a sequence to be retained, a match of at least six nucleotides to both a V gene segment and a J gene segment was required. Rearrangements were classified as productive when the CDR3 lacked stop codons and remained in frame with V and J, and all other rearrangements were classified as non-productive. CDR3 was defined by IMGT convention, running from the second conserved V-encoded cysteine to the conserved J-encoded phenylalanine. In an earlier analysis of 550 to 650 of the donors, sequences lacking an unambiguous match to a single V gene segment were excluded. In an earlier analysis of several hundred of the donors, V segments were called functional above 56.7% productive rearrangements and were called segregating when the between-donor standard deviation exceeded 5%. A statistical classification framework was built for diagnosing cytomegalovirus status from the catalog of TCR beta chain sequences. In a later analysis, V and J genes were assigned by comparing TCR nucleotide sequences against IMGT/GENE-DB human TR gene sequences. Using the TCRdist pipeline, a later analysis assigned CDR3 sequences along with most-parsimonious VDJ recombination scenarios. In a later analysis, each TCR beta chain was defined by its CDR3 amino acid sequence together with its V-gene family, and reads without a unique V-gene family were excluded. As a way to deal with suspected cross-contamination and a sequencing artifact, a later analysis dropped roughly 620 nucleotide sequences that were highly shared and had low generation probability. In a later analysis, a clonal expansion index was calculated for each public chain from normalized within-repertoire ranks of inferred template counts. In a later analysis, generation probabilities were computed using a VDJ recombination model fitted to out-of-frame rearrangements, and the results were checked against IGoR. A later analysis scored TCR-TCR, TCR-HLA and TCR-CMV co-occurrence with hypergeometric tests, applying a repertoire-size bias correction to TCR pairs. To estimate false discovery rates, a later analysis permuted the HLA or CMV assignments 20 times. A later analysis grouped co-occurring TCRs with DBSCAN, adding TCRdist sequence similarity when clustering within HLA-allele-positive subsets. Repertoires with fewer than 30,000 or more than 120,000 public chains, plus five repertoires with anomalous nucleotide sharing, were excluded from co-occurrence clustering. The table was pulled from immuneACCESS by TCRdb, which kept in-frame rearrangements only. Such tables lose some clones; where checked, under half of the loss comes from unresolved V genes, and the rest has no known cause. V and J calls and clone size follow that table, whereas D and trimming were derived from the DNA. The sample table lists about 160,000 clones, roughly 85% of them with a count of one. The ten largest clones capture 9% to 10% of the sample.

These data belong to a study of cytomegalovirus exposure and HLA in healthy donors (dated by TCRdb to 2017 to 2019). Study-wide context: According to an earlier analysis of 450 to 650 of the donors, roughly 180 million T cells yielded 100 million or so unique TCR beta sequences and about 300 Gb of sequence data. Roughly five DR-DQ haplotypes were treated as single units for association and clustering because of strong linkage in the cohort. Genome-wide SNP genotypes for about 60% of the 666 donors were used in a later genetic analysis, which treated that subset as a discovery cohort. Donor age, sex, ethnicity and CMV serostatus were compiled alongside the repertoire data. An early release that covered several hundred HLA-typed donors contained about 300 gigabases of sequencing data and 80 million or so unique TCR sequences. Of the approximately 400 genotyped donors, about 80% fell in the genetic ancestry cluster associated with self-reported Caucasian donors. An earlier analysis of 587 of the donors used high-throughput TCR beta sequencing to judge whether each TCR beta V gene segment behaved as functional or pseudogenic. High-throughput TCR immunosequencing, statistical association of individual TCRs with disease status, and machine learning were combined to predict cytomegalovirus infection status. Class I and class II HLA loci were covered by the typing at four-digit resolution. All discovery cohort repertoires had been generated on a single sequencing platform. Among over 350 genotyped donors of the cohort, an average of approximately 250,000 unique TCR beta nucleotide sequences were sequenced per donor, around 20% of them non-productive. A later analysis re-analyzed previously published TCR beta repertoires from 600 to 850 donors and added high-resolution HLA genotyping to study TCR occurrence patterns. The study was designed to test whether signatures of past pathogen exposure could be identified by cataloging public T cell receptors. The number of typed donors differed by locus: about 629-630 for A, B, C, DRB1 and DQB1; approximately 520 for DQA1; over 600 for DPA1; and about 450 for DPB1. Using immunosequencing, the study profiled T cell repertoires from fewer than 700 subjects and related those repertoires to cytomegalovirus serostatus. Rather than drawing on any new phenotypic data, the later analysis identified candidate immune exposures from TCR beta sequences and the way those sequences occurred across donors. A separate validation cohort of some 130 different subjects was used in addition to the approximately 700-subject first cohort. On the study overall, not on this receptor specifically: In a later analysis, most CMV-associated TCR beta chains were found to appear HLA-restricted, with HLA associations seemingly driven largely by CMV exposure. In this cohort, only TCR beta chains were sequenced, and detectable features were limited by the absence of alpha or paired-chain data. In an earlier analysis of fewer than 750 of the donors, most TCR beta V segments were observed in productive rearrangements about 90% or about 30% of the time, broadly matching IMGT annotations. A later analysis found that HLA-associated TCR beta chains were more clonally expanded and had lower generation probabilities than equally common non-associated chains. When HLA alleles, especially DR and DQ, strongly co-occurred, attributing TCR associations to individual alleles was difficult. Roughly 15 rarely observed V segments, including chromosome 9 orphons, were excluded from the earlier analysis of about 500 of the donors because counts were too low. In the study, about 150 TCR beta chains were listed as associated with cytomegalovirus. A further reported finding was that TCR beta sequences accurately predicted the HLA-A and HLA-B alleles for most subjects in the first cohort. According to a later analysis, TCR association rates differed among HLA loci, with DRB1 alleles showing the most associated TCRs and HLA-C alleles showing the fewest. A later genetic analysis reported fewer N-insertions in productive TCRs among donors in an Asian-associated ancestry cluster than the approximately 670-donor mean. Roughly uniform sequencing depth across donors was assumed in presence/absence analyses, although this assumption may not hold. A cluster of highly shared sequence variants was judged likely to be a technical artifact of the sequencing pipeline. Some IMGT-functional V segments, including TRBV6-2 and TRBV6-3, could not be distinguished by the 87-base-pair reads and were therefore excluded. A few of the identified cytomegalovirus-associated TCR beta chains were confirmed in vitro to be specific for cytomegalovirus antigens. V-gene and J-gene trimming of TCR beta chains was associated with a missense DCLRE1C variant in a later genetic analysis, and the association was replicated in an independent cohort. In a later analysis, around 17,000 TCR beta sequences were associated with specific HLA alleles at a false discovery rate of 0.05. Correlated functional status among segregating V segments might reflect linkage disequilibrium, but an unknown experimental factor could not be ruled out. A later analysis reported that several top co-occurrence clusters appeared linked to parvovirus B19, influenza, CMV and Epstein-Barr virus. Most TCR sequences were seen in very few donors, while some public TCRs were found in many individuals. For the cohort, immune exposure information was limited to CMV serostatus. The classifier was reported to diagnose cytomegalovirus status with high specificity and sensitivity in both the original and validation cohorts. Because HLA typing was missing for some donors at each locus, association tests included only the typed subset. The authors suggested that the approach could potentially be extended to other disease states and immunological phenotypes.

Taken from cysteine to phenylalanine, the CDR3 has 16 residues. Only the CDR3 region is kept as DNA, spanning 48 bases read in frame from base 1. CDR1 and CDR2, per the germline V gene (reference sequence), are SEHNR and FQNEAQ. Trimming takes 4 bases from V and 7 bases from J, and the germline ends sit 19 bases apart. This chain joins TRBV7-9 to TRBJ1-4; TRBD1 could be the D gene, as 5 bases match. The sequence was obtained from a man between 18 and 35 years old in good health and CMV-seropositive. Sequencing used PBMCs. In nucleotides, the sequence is TGTGCCAGCAGCTATACCCGCGGGGGGTATGGTGAAAAACTGTTTTTT. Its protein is CASSYTRGGYGEKLFF.